These 25 T cell receptor beta chains share one sample of origin, sequenced in a study of cytomegalovirus exposure and HLA in healthy donors. Amplification used 60 Vbeta primers and 13 Jbeta primers. The method was immunoSEQ multiplex PCR; TCRdb's version includes in-frame clones alone and lacks a portion of them. The profile shows over 150,000 clones, around 90% of them singletons. What was sequenced was PBMCs. The source of these receptors is a woman aged 30 to 39 in good health and CMV-seronegative.

The chain uses TRBV28 and TRBJ2-7; a weak D match, TRBD2 (5 bases). The CDR3 consists of 12 residues. V gave up 2 bases and J gave up 5 bases, with 7 bases separating them. From germline, CDR1 is MDHEN and CDR2 SYDVKM. The CDR3 sequence is CASSLRGNEQYF. CDR3 bases: TGTGCCAGCAGTTTACGGGGAAACGAGCAGTACTTC. Based on the CDR3 plus reference TRBV28 and TRBJ2-7, the full variable domain is DVKVTQSSRYLVKRTGEKVFLECVQDMDHENMFWYRQDPGLGLRLIYFSYDVKMKEKGDIPEGYSVSREKKERFSLILESASTNQTSMYLCASSLRGNEQYFGPGTRLTVT.

This clone turned up a few times. The V call is TRBV5-1, the J call TRBJ1-1, with D uncertain. Trimming left V 0 bases short and J 1 base short, with 7 bases between. Germline CDR1 SGHRS, CDR2 YFSETQ. This CDR3 contains 14 residues. The CDR3 spells CASSLEARNTEAFF. The CDR3 region has the DNA TGCGCCAGCAGCTTGGAAGCGCGGAACACTGAAGCTTTCTTT.

The gene calls are TRBV6-5 and TRBJ1-2; 8 nucleotides line up with TRBD1. Germline CDR1 MNHEY, CDR2 SVGAGI. This CDR3 has 13 amino acids. V shed 6 bases, J shed 4 bases, and the junction held 4 bases outside the gene matches. The CDR3 reads CASSPGGAYGYTF. CDR3 in DNA: TGTGCCAGCAGCCCAGGGGGCGCCTATGGCTACACCTTC.

J is TRBJ2-7 and V is TRBV7-8; the D is unclear. V shed 0 bases and J shed 2 bases, with 5 bases lying between them. Germline CDR1 and CDR2: SGHVS and FQNEAQ. The CDR3 has 13 amino acids. The CDR3 is CASSLAETYEQYF. The CDR3 DNA is TGTGCCAGCAGCTTAGCAGAGACCTACGAGCAGTACTTC.

This rearrangement joins TRBV5-1 to TRBJ1-6; unclear D gene. This CDR3 comprises 15 residues. Germline V gives CDR1 SGHRS, CDR2 YFSETQ. V lost 0 bases and J 9 bases, leaving 13 bases between the germline ends. The CDR3 bases are TGCGCCAGCAGCTTGGTTTTGGCTGATGGTTCACCCCTCCACTTT. It translates to CASSLVLADGSPLHF.

V is TRBV11-3 and J is TRBJ2-2, with a weak D call TRBD1 (5 bases). V lost 4 bases and J 6 bases, leaving 12 bases between the germline ends. The CDR3 runs to 14 residues. Per germline, CDR1 SGHNT and CDR2 YENEEA. The CDR3 reads CASSSSQGPGELFF. In DNA form, the CDR3 reads TGTGCCAGCAGCTCATCCCAGGGTCCCGGGGAGCTGTTTTTT.

The V gene is TRBV4-3, the J gene TRBJ1-6; a weak D match, TRBD1 (5 bases). Germline assignment: CDR1 LGHNA and CDR2 YSLEER. V was shortened by 0 bases and J by 6 bases, with 15 bases between the two germline ends. This CDR3 spans 17 amino acids. The CDR3 nucleotides are TGCGCCAGCAGCCAAGAGTTTAGGGGATTGGGTAATTCACCCCTCCACTTT. It specifies CASSQEFRGLGNSPLHF.

This clone was seen a single time. The genes are TRBV27 and TRBJ1-1; 8 bases fit TRBD1. Germline CDR1 and CDR2: MNHEY and SMNVEV (reference sequence). The junction had 10 bases not matched to a gene; V was cut back by 5 bases and J by 5 bases. CDR3 length equals 15 residues. The CDR3 DNA is TGTGCCAGCAGTCCCCGACGTACAGGGGGGACTGAAGCTTTCTTT. This sequence encodes CASSPRRTGGTEAFF.

The rearrangement joins TRBV14 to TRBJ2-1; D is perhaps TRBD2 (5 bases). Germline V gene lookup returns CDR1 SGHDN and CDR2 FVKESK. CDR3 length: 12 residues. Trimming cost V 4 bases and J 12 bases, with 13 bases left between them. The CDR3 DNA follows: TGTGCCAGCAGCCCCTCGGGGTGGATGCAGTTCTTC. It encodes CASSPSGWMQFF. Supplemented by reference TRBV14 and TRBJ2-1, the full variable domain reads EAGVTQFPSHSVIEKGQTVTLRCDPISGHDNLYWYRRVMGKEIKFLLHFVKESKQDESGMPNNRFLAERTGGTYSTLKVQPAELEDSGVYFCASSPSGWMQFFGPGTRLTVL.

CDR3 amino acids: CASSTGGGPQHF. CDR3 nucleotides: TGCGCCAGCAGCACCGGAGGAGGGCCCCAGCATTTT. The chain has TRBV10-1 and TRBJ1-5; D remains unclear. Trimming cost V 6 bases and J 9 bases, with 12 bases left between them. Germline CDR1 reads WNHNN; CDR2 reads SYGVQD (reference sequence). This CDR3 is 12 amino acids long.

This chain links TRBV18 with TRBJ2-1; D call uncertain. V shed 1 base and J shed 4 bases, with 8 bases lying between them. The CDR3 is 14 residues long. Per germline, CDR1 KGHSH and CDR2 LQKENI. The CDR3 nucleotides read TGTGCCAGCTCACCACGGGCCATTTACAATGAGCAGTTCTTC. Protein sequence: CASSPRAIYNEQFF.

This chain connects TRBV6-4 to TRBJ2-3, with 8 bases fitting TRBD2. The CDR3 has 15 residues. Germline V lookup: CDR1 MRHNA, CDR2 SNTAGT. The J segment lost 7 bases and the V segment lost 0 bases, leaving 6 bases of the junction unmatched. The chain's CDR3 is CASSDSPGGQNTQYF. In nucleotides, the CDR3 is TGTGCCAGCAGTGACTCGCCGGGGGGGCAAAATACGCAGTATTTT.

J is TRBJ1-5 and V is TRBV28; tentative D call: TRBD1 (6 bases). The germline CDR1 and CDR2 sequences are MDHEN and SYDVKM. The V and J ends lost 5 bases and 7 bases respectively, with 15 bases between them. The CDR3 runs to 14 residues. CDR3 in amino acids: CASSTPLQGQPQHF. CDR3 coding DNA: TGTGCCAGCAGTACCCCCCTACAGGGACAGCCCCAGCATTTT.

This clone turned up a few times. CDR3 in amino acids: CASSLVESTDTQYF. CDR3 bases: TGCGCCAGCAGCTTGGTGGAGAGCACAGATACGCAGTATTTT. This sequence joins TRBV5-1 and TRBJ2-3; D unclear. Germline assignment: CDR1 SGHRS and CDR2 YFSETQ. The CDR3 covers 14 residues. V was trimmed by 0 bases and J by 0 bases, leaving 5 bases between them. The entire variable domain, with the rest obtained from reference TRBV5-1 and TRBJ2-3, is as follows: KAGVTQTPRYLIKTRGQQVTLSCSPISGHRSVSWYQQTPGQGLQFLFEYFSETQRNKGNFPGRFSGRQFSNSRSEMNVSTLELGDSALYLCASSLVESTDTQYFGPGTRLTVL.

V usage is TRBV9 and J usage is TRBJ1-2, with D possibly matching TRBD1 (6 bases). V was pared by 3 bases and J by 7 bases, with 13 bases between. Germline V gene lookup returns CDR1 SGDLS and CDR2 YYNGEE. The CDR3 is made up of 13 amino acids. CDR3 region: CASSGRTGSGYTF. The CDR3 DNA reads as TGTGCCAGCAGCGGCAGAACAGGGTCTGGCTACACCTTC.

This chain links TRBV10-3 with TRBJ1-5; TRBD1 aligns across 8 bases. Germline CDR1 is ENHRY and CDR2 is SYGVKD. Trimming at V came to 3 bases and at J to 7 bases, leaving 5 bases not matched to a gene. The CDR3 loop spans 14 amino acids. The CDR3, as DNA: TGTGCCATCAGTGACGGCAGGGGGCACCAGCCCCAGCATTTT. Translating gives CAISDGRGHQPQHF.

The chain links TRBV5-1 to TRBJ1-2; D gene unclear. Trimming cost V 2 bases and J 8 bases, with 7 bases left between them. CDR1 is SGHRS, CDR2 YFSETQ, per germline. The CDR3 totals 11 residues. The CDR3 region has the DNA TGCGCCAGCAGCTTTGGGGAGGGCTACACCTTC. Translating gives CASSFGEGYTF.

The chain has TRBV7-9 and TRBJ2-2; 8 bases fit TRBD1. This CDR3 contains 16 residues. The germline V gene encodes CDR1 SEHNR and CDR2 FQNEAQ (reference sequence). Trimming took 4 bases from V and 4 from J; bases not matched to a gene: 8. CDR3 sequence reads: CASSSRGQGGTGELFF. CDR3 in DNA: TGTGCCAGCAGCTCCAGAGGACAGGGTGGCACCGGGGAGCTGTTTTTT.

This clone was seen once. The chain recombines TRBV2 with TRBJ2-7; 16 positions match TRBD2. The germline V gene has CDR1 SNHLY and CDR2 FYNNEI. This CDR3 region has 15 residues. J was trimmed by 3 bases and V by 9 bases; bases with no gene match: 5. The CDR3 loop reads CASGTSGGANYEQYF. In DNA form, the CDR3 reads TGTGCCAGTGGGACTAGCGGGGGGGCCAACTACGAGCAGTACTTC.

The CDR3 sequence is CASSTGENEQFF. CDR3 DNA sequence: TGTGCCAGCAGCACGGGGGAAAATGAGCAGTTCTTC. The chain joins TRBV11-3 to TRBJ2-1; D might be TRBD2 (6 bases). Germline V lookup: CDR1 SGHNT, CDR2 YENEEA. V dropped 5 bases and J dropped 7 bases, with 9 bases sitting between them. The CDR3 totals 12 residues.

The CDR3 here is CAISEPGWNTEAFF. In nucleotides, the CDR3 is TGTGCCATCAGTGAGCCGGGGTGGAACACTGAAGCTTTCTTT. This rearrangement joins TRBV10-3 to TRBJ1-1; D gene unclear. This CDR3 has 14 amino acids. In germline, CDR1 is ENHRY, CDR2 SYGVKD. V lost 2 bases, J lost 1 base, and 8 bases lay in between.

This clone was seen a few times. The chain employs TRBV7-9 and TRBJ2-5, with TRBD1 matching 8 bases. Germline CDR1 reads SEHNR; CDR2 reads FQNEAQ (reference sequence). J gave up 5 bases and V 5 bases, and 4 bases lay outside the gene matches. The CDR3 covers 13 residues. This CDR3 is CASSRGTGETQYF. The DNA for the CDR3 is TGTGCCAGCAGCCGTGGGACAGGCGAGACCCAGTACTTC. Full variable domain (rest looked up from reference TRBV7-9 and TRBJ2-5): DTGVSQNPRHKITKRGQNVTFRCDPISEHNRLYWYRQTLGQGPEFLTYFQNEAQLEKSRLLSDRFSAERPKGSFSTLEIQRTEQGDSAMYLCASSRGTGETQYFGPGTRLLVL.

The chain recombines TRBV4-2 with TRBJ2-5; 10 bases fit TRBD2. The CDR3 contains 19 residues. The germline V gene has CDR1 LGHNA and CDR2 YNFKEQ. V lost 5 bases to trimming and J lost 4 bases; unmatched junction nucleotides: 19. The DNA of the CDR3 is TGTGCCAGCAGCATCGGGACAGCTTCCCTAGCGGGAGCGTCAGAGACCCAGTACTTC. It codes for CASSIGTASLAGASETQYF.

This chain uses TRBV5-4 with TRBJ2-7; 7 positions match TRBD2. CDR3 length: 14 amino acids. V lost 1 base to trimming and J lost 6 bases; unmatched junction nucleotides: 7. Germline V CDR1 and CDR2: SGHNT, YYREEE (reference sequence). The CDR3 DNA reads TGTGCCAGCAGCTTGACGCAGCCGGGGGGCGAGCAGTACTTC. It encodes CASSLTQPGGEQYF.

The chain recombines TRBV27 with TRBJ1-2; no definite D call. Germline CDR1 and CDR2: MNHEY and SMNVEV (reference sequence). This CDR3 comprises 13 residues. V gave up 5 bases and J gave up 4 bases, with 11 bases separating them. The CDR3 sequence: CASSLRFGYGYTF. The CDR3 DNA follows: TGTGCCAGCAGTCTCCGATTCGGCTATGGCTACACCTTC.